A selection of T cell receptor beta chains follows, all from one sample in a study of T cell changes during pregnancy in multiple sclerosis. Assay used: immunoSEQ multiplex PCR; TCRdb lists only in-frame clones, some missing. This table has under 60,000 clones, roughly nine tenths appearing once. The sequencing used CD4+ T cells from peripheral blood mononuclear cells, collected in the second trimester of pregnancy. The receptors shown here come from a female donor in good health, enrolled as a control in a pregnancy study. CDR3s include the opening cysteine and the closing phenylalanine or tryptophan. The D gene is left open where the match is weak. Where a row states a size, it is once, few, many or the class of an expanded clone; other rows omit it.

-,TRBJ1-1,TRBV4-3,-,15,TGCGCCAGCAGCCAAGATCTCTGGCCGAACACTGAAGCTTTCTTT,CASSQDLWPNTEAFF
TRBD2,TRBJ2-5,TRBV19,once,15,TGTGCCAGTAGTCTGCGGCGGGGGGCCCCAGAGACCCAGTACTTC,CASSLRRGAPETQYF
-,TRBJ1-1,TRBV11-2,-,15,TGTGCCAGCACAATCAGGGGTCTCGCGAACACTGAAGCTTTCTTT,CASTIRGLANTEAFF
-,TRBJ1-1,TRBV19,-,17,TGTGCCAGTAGTATAGCCTCCCGGCAGGGCCCCAACACTGAAGCTTTCTTT,CASSIASRQGPNTEAFF
-,TRBJ2-7,TRBV4-2,once,17,TGTGCCAGCAGCCAAGCTCCGGGGACTGAAGGTCCTTACGAGCAGTACTTC,CASSQAPGTEGPYEQYF
-,TRBJ2-2,TRBV21-1,-,19,TGTGCCAGCGGGACCTCATCAAACAGGGTCGAGGAGAACACCGGGGAGCTGTTTTTT,CASGTSSNRVEENTGELFF
TRBD1,TRBJ1-1,TRBV7-6,-,17,TGTGCCAGCAGCTTAGTGGGGGCAGGGGGATTGACGCCTGAAGCTTTCTTT,CASSLVGAGGLTPEAFF
-,TRBJ1-1,TRBV10-3,-,14,TGTGCCATCAGTGAAGGAGGGGAGGACACTGAAGCTTTCTTT,CAISEGGEDTEAFF
-,TRBJ1-1,TRBV29-1,-,13,TGCAGCGCCGGCGTTGGGGGCTCGACTGAAGCTTTCTTT,CSAGVGGSTEAFF
TRBD1,TRBJ1-2,TRBV7-2,-,15,TGTGCCAGCAGCTTAGGGGCAGGGGGCAGCTATGGCTACACCTTC,CASSLGAGGSYGYTF
TRBD1,TRBJ1-1,TRBV6-6,once,15,TGTGCCAGCAGTTACACAGGGACAGGGGGCACTGAAGCTTTCTTT,CASSYTGTGGTEAFF
-,TRBJ1-2,TRBV4-3,-,14,TGCGCCAGCAGCCAAGCGGGACACAAGAATGGCTACACCTTC,CASSQAGHKNGYTF
TRBD1,TRBJ1-4,TRBV2,-,15,TGTGCCAGCATTCGACCCGGGACAGAGAATGAAAAACTGTTTTTT,CASIRPGTENEKLFF
-,TRBJ1-2,TRBV5-6,-,12,TGTGCCAGCAGCCCCCTGGGGGGGGGCTACACCTTC,CASSPLGGGYTF
-,TRBJ2-6,TRBV30,-,20,TGTGCCTGGAGTGAAATAAGAAGGGCAGCGGGCAGTCCTGGGGCCAACGTCCTGACTTTC,CAWSEIRRAAGSPGANVLTF
TRBD1,TRBJ1-2,TRBV7-9,-,17,TGTGCCAGCAGCTTGACGCGAGGGGGCTCAGTGGGGGATGGCTACACCTTC,CASSLTRGGSVGDGYTF
-,TRBJ1-4,TRBV5-1,-,16,TGCGCCAGCAGCCCCGGTGGCGGGGAGATGGGTGAAAAACTGTTTTTT,CASSPGGGEMGEKLFF
-,TRBJ1-5,TRBV28,once,15,TGTGCCAGCAGTTTCTTTGGGGGGAACAATCAGCCCCAGCATTTT,CASSFFGGNNQPQHF
TRBD2,TRBJ2-7,TRBV11-3,-,12,TGTGCCAGCAGCTTAGGCGGGGGAGAGCAGTACTTC,CASSLGGGEQYF
TRBD1,TRBJ1-2,TRBV2,-,16,TGTGCCAGCAGTGAATCGGGACAGGGCCTCGGGGGAGGCTACACCTTC,CASSESGQGLGGGYTF
TRBD1,TRBJ1-2,TRBV10-2,-,12,TGCGCCAGCAGCTACACAGGGGCTGGCTACACCTTC,CASSYTGAGYTF
TRBD2,TRBJ2-3,TRBV19,-,16,TGTGCCAGTAGCCCGAGGACTAGCGGGGGCACAGATACGCAGTATTTT,CASSPRTSGGTDTQYF